The source of this TCR beta chain is a study of blood T cell repertoires in COVID-19. Study-level information: Samples taken during acute and convalescent COVID-19 were collected in the United States, Italy and Spain. PBMCs, B-cell-depleted T cells, or T cells provided the cDNA or gDNA that made up the material.

Original processing methods: It was from reference gene primer amplification that nucleated cell counts were estimated. Using immunoSEQ multiplex PCR, the repertoire was profiled, and TCRdb retains in-frame clones only, with some absent. V, J and clone size were drawn from that table, and D and trimming were deduced from the DNA. Of 140,000 to 150,000 clones listed, around nine tenths are singletons. The germline V gene has CDR1 SGHNT and CDR2 YYREEE (reference sequence). V was pared by 3 bases and J by 1 base, with 12 bases of the junction left unmatched. CDR3 size: 17 residues. The sequence came from a human donor in a cohort sampled during active COVID-19. The chain joins TRBV5-4 to TRBJ1-1, with 7 bases that match TRBD1. Sequenced sample: peripheral blood. The CDR3 DNA follows: TGTGCCAGCAGCTCAAAAGGACCGGGACAGAGGAACACTGAAGCTTTCTTT. Protein product: CASSSKGPGQRNTEAFF. Full variable domain (remainder filled in from reference TRBV5-4 and TRBJ1-1): ETGVTQSPTHLIKTRGQQVTLRCSSQSGHNTVSWYQQALGQGPQFIFQYYREEENGRGNFPPRFSGLQFPNYSSELNVNALELDDSALYLCASSSKGPGQRNTEAFFGQGTRLTVV.